The sequence of this TCR beta chain was determined in a study of blood T cells in healthy people across ages. Concerning this clonotype: Its antigen is currently unknown.

Alongside a J-beta primer mix, a sample-barcoded 5' primer served in a second PCR lasting roughly 7 to 12 cycles. Each cDNA was tagged by a template-switch adaptor containing 12 random nucleotides. One entry per CDR3 protein results from TCRdb running MiXCR on the 5' RACE reads. The repertoire includes 1.4 million to 1.5 million distinct CDR3 sequences, 40% to 50% of them detected once, and 7.9% sits in the top ten. Study findings and constraints: Naive CD4+ cells and diversity were both higher in long-lived donors than in aged donors.

The CDR3 consists of 16 residues. In germline, CDR1 is MNHEY, CDR2 SMNVEV (reference sequence). The V segment lost 6 bases and the J segment 0 bases; nucleotides outside the gene matches: 5. This receptor was taken from a woman aged 18-29 years in good health. The chain recombines TRBV27 with TRBJ2-2, with 9 bases that match TRBD1. Material for sequencing was blood. CDR3 sequence reads: CASSHRDRANTGELFF. CDR3 sequence (DNA): TGTGCCAGCAGCCACCGGGACAGGGCGAACACCGGGGAGCTGTTTTTT.